Presented here are 23 T cell receptor beta chains from one specimen sequenced in a study of cytotoxic CD8 clonotypes in ibrutinib-treated CLL. Profiled with immunoSEQ multiplex PCR; TCRdb holds only in-frame clones, not every one. The repertoire has 200,000 to 250,000 clones, 79% of them found once; the top ten carry over 10%. Specimen: PBMCs, collected after 12 months of ibrutinib treatment. The receptors were gathered from a human donor with chronic lymphocytic leukemia.

This clone was counted once. The chain employs TRBV2 and TRBJ1-2, with 12 positions matching TRBD1. The CDR3 contains 13 residues. With 6 bases clipped from V and 8 bases from J, the junction kept 4 bases outside the gene matches. Germline assignment: CDR1 SNHLY and CDR2 FYNNEI. Here the CDR3 DNA reads TGTGCCAGCAGGGGACAGGGGGCGGGCGGCTACACCTTC. It is translated as CASRGQGAGGYTF.

This chain connects TRBV28 to TRBJ2-1, with a tentative D call TRBD1 (6 bases). The ends were cut back, 4 bases at V and 4 bases at J, with 8 bases in the middle. The CDR3 has 13 residues. Germline CDR1 reads MDHEN; CDR2 reads SYDVKM. CDR3 coding DNA: TGTGCCAGCAGTTCGGACAGTTACAATGAGCAGTTCTTC. It yields the protein CASSSDSYNEQFF.

The chain joins TRBV28 to TRBJ2-5, with D tentatively TRBD2 (6 bases). Germline CDR1 MDHEN, CDR2 SYDVKM. Trimming pared 3 bases from V and 2 bases from J, leaving 10 bases between. This CDR3 has 14 amino acids. CDR3 sequence (DNA): TGTGCCAGCAGTTTTGGGGACTCACAAGAGACCCAGTACTTC. It is translated as CASSFGDSQETQYF. Combining the CDR3 with reference TRBV28 and TRBJ2-5 gives the whole variable domain DVKVTQSSRYLVKRTGEKVFLECVQDMDHENMFWYRQDPGLGLRLIYFSYDVKMKEKGDIPEGYSVSREKKERFSLILESASTNQTSMYLCASSFGDSQETQYFGPGTRLLVL.

The chain couples TRBV10-1 to TRBJ2-7; TRBD2 agrees at 9 bases. The CDR3 is made up of 14 amino acids. Germline V lookup: CDR1 WNHNN, CDR2 SYGVQD (reference sequence). The trim removed 3 bases at V and 7 bases at J, leaving 7 bases unmatched. This CDR3 reads CASSDGVAGEEQYF. For the CDR3, the DNA is TGCGCCAGCAGTGATGGAGTAGCGGGAGAAGAGCAGTACTTC.

The V gene is TRBV28, the J gene TRBJ2-1; the match to TRBD1 covers 11 bases. The CDR3 covers 14 residues. Per the germline V gene, CDR1 is MDHEN and CDR2 is SYDVKM. Germline trimming cut 6 bases from V and 7 bases from J; bases unmatched to any gene: 5. The CDR3 reads CASRGGQGVNEQFF. Written as DNA, the CDR3 is TGTGCCAGCAGAGGGGGACAGGGGGTAAATGAGCAGTTCTTC.

This clone was detected once. This rearrangement joins TRBV6-6 to TRBJ2-1, with 7 bases aligning to TRBD2. Germline V gene lookup returns CDR1 MNHNY and CDR2 SVGAGI (reference sequence). With V trimmed by 8 bases and J by 2 bases, 6 bases remained unmatched. The CDR3 consists of 14 residues. Here the CDR3 reads CASFPGLPYNEQFF. The CDR3 region has the DNA TGTGCCAGCTTTCCGGGACTACCCTACAATGAGCAGTTCTTC.

This clone showed up just a few times. This rearrangement joins TRBV28 to TRBJ2-3, with D possibly TRBD2 on 6 matching bases. Germline V gene data show CDR1 as MDHEN and CDR2 as SYDVKM. The CDR3 length is 12 residues. Trimming stripped 9 bases from V and 2 bases from J, with 9 bases between. The DNA of the CDR3 is TGTGCCAGTTGGGGGGTCACAGATACGCAGTATTTT. Amino acid sequence: CASWGVTDTQYF. Combining the CDR3 with reference TRBV28 and TRBJ2-3 gives the whole variable domain DVKVTQSSRYLVKRTGEKVFLECVQDMDHENMFWYRQDPGLGLRLIYFSYDVKMKEKGDIPEGYSVSREKKERFSLILESASTNQTSMYLCASWGVTDTQYFGPGTRLTVL.

The gene calls are TRBV30 and TRBJ1-1; D is perhaps TRBD1 (5 bases). The V end lost 0 bases, the J end lost 5 bases, and 7 bases lay between the germline ends. Germline assignment: CDR1 GTSNPN and CDR2 SVGIG (reference sequence). The CDR3 sequence is 12 residues long. The CDR3 reads CAWSVGRTEAFF. The DNA for the CDR3 is TGTGCCTGGAGTGTGGGGCGAACTGAAGCTTTCTTT.

The chain is built from TRBV21-1 and TRBJ2-2; the DNA was not compared with TRBD1, the D call given in the table. TRBV21-1 is an annotated pseudogene. This CDR3 spans 14 amino acids. The CDR3 here is CANPRGGRGGELFF. In DNA form, the CDR3 reads TGTGCCAACCCAAGGGGTGGACGTGGCGGGGAGCTGTTTTTT.

The chain joins TRBV19 to TRBJ2-5; 7 nucleotides agree with TRBD1. The germline CDR1 and CDR2 sequences are LNHDA and SQIVND (reference sequence). The V gene end was trimmed by 0 bases and the J gene end by 2 bases; junction bases not matched to a gene: 6. This CDR3 spans 16 amino acids. CDR3 in DNA: TGTGCCAGTAGTATAGACACAGGGGCTTTTCAAGAGACCCAGTACTTC. The encoded protein is CASSIDTGAFQETQYF.

For the CDR3, the DNA is TGTGCCAGCGGGACCTACACTGAAGCTTTCTTT. Translation: CASGTYTEAFF. V usage is TRBV11-2 and J usage is TRBJ1-1, with D perhaps TRBD1 (5 bases). This CDR3 is built from 11 residues. Trimming removed 8 bases at V and 3 bases at J, with 7 bases between. Per germline, CDR1 SGHAT and CDR2 FQNNGV.

Points on this clone: This same CDR3 is encoded by further DNA sequences in the sample. The chain uses TRBV18 and TRBJ1-5; D is ambiguous. V was pared by 2 bases and J by 1 base, with 3 bases between. Germline CDR1 and CDR2: KGHSH and LQKENI. The CDR3 runs 13 residues. The CDR3 DNA sequence: TGTGCCAGCTCACCAGAGAGCAATCAGCCCCAGCATTTT. Residues: CASSPESNQPQHF.

The rearrangement links TRBV9 to TRBJ2-1; D not resolved. Germline V CDR1 and CDR2: SGDLS, YYNGEE. V was clipped by 0 bases and J by 8 bases, with 12 bases between them. The length of the CDR3 is 14 residues. The DNA for the CDR3 is TGTGCCAGCAGCGTAGGGACGTTCCGGGATGAGCAGTTCTTC. It yields the protein CASSVGTFRDEQFF.

This chain links TRBV11-2 with TRBJ2-7; D may be TRBD1 or TRBD2 (6 bases each). The V gene's germline CDR1 is SGHAT and CDR2 FQNNGV. The CDR3 loop spans 13 amino acids. The germline V and J ends were trimmed by 3 bases and 6 bases, with 12 bases remaining between them. Here the CDR3 DNA reads TGTGCCAGCAGCTTTACAGGGAGGCTCGAGCAGTACTTC. Translation gives CASSFTGRLEQYF.

The V gene is TRBV25-1, the J gene TRBJ2-2; 7 positions match TRBD1. CDR1 and CDR2 from the germline V gene are MGHDK and SYGVNS. V shed 4 bases and J 0 bases; nucleotides not matched to a gene: 2. This CDR3 contains 15 residues. CDR3 DNA: TGTGCCAGCAGTGTGGGGACAGCGAACACCGGGGAGCTGTTTTTT. Protein: CASSVGTANTGELFF.

The table lists this clone with a count of one. The rearrangement links TRBV19 to TRBJ2-1; 7 positions agree with TRBD2. Germline values: CDR1 LNHDA, CDR2 SQIVND (reference sequence). This CDR3 comprises 16 residues. The V gene end was trimmed by 3 bases and the J gene end by 7 bases; junction bases not matched to a gene: 12. The DNA for the CDR3 is TGTGCCAGTAGTATGTGGGGAGCGGGACTTAGGAATGAGCAGTTCTTC. Amino acid sequence: CASSMWGAGLRNEQFF.

For the CDR3, the DNA is TGCGCCAGCAGCTCCGGGGCGACGGCTGAAGCTTTCTTT. Protein product: CASSSGATAEAFF. V usage is TRBV5-1 and J usage is TRBJ1-1, with a possible D match to TRBD1 (5 bases). Germline V CDR1 and CDR2: SGHRS, YFSETQ. Trimming left V 3 bases short and J 6 bases short, with 12 bases between. The length of the CDR3 is 13 residues.

The rearrangement links TRBV18 to TRBJ2-1, with 9 positions matching TRBD1. Germline V gene lookup returns CDR1 KGHSH and CDR2 LQKENI. The CDR3 has 15 amino acids. The V gene end was trimmed by 6 bases and the J gene end by 3 bases; junction bases not matched to a gene: 6. The CDR3 is CASSLGTGNYNEQFF. In DNA, the CDR3 is TGTGCCAGCTCGCTCGGGACAGGGAACTACAATGAGCAGTTCTTC. Based on the CDR3 plus reference TRBV18 and TRBJ2-1, the full variable domain is NAGVMQNPRHLVRRRGQEARLRCSPMKGHSHVYWYRQLPEEGLKFMVYLQKENIIDESGMPKERFSAEFPKEGPSILRIQQVVRGDSAAYFCASSLGTGNYNEQFFGPGTRLTVL.

This rearrangement joins TRBV19 to TRBJ1-2, with a weak D call TRBD1 (6 bases). The CDR3 is 18 amino acids. Germline V gene data show CDR1 as LNHDA and CDR2 as SQIVND (reference sequence). V was clipped by 7 bases and J by 0 bases, with 24 bases between them. The CDR3 loop is CASTSPVGQGRPNYGYTF. DNA for the CDR3: TGTGCCAGTACCTCACCAGTGGGTCAGGGGCGACCTAACTATGGCTACACCTTC. The complete variable domain, with remaining parts taken from reference TRBV19 and TRBJ1-2, reads DGGITQSPKYLFRKEGQNVTLSCEQNLNHDAMYWYRQDPGQGLRLIYYSQIVNDFQKGDIAEGYSVSREKKESFPLTVTSAQKNPTAFYLCASTSPVGQGRPNYGYTFGSGTRLTVV.

The V call is TRBV7-2, the J call TRBJ2-3; D unresolved. The V and J ends lost 2 bases and 4 bases respectively, with 7 bases between them. The CDR3 is 13 residues long. Germline CDR1 reads SGHTA; CDR2 reads FQGNSA. CDR3 coding DNA: TGTGCCAGCAGCTTAATAGGGCCAGATACGCAGTATTTT. It codes for CASSLIGPDTQYF.

The rearrangement uses TRBV6-6 and TRBJ2-7, with TRBD1 matching over 11 bases. Trimming removed 2 bases from V and 2 bases from J; junction bases left unmatched: 2. Germline-derived CDR1 and CDR2 are MNHNY and SVGAGI (reference sequence). The CDR3 has 15 residues. CDR3 coding DNA: TGTGCCAGCAGTTACCTGGGACAGGGGGCCTACGAGCAGTACTTC. It codes for CASSYLGQGAYEQYF.

This clone was recorded a few times. CDR3 bases: TGTGCCAGCAGCTTGTACGGGGAGCTGTTTTTT. Its protein product is CASSLYGELFF. The chain links TRBV5-8 to TRBJ2-2; no clear D. V lost 1 base to trimming and J lost 7 bases, with 2 bases between them. The CDR3 covers 11 residues. CDR1 and CDR2 from the germline V gene are SGHTS and YDEGEE.

The J gene is TRBJ1-5, the V gene TRBV5-1, with D unclear. The CDR3 has 16 residues. Trimming took off 3 bases at V and 2 bases at J, with 15 bases between the two ends. Germline CDR1 SGHRS, CDR2 YFSETQ. The CDR3 loop reads CASSSGLGGGNQPQHF. The CDR3 region has the DNA TGCGCCAGCAGCTCAGGTTTGGGTGGGGGCAATCAGCCCCAGCATTTT. Full variable domain (missing parts from reference TRBV5-1 and TRBJ1-5): KAGVTQTPRYLIKTRGQQVTLSCSPISGHRSVSWYQQTPGQGLQFLFEYFSETQRNKGNFPGRFSGRQFSNSRSEMNVSTLELGDSALYLCASSSGLGGGNQPQHFGDGTRLSIL.